In this sample, the clone carrying this T cell receptor (beta chain) turned up a few times. Its target is not known. Germline V gene sequence: CDR1 SEHNR, CDR2 FQNEAQ (reference sequence). Trimming cost V 2 bases and J 4 bases, with 11 bases left between them. The CDR3 is 15 amino acids. The data originate from a study of T cells after yellow fever vaccination. TCRdb reprocessed the 5' RACE reads with MiXCR, giving one entry per CDR3 protein. The table lists 300,000 to 400,000 distinct CDR3 sequences, around 8.1% of them singletons. Study-wide results and limits: On re-exposure, the response was weaker but peaked faster, at day 5 versus 15. Post-booster repertoires again held most primary-vaccination clones (about 95% CD4, about 90% CD8).

This material consisted of PBMCs, taken around 45 days after the first yellow fever vaccination. The V gene is TRBV7-9, the J gene TRBJ2-2; D is uncertain. The receptor comes from a man aged 18 to 30 who received the YFV17D yellow fever vaccine. CDR3 amino acids: CASSLQTATTGELFF. For the CDR3, the DNA is TGTGCCAGCAGCTTACAAACAGCGACCACCGGGGAGCTGTTTTTT.